This TCR beta chain was sequenced for a study of identical twins. No donor was unhealthy or non-Caucasian. About this clonotype itself: Its specificity is not known.

TCRdb independently ran MiXCR on the 5' RACE reads; one entry per CDR3 protein. The sample shows some 440,000 distinct CDR3 sequences, 24% of them seen only once. Germline loops: CDR1 SGDLS, CDR2 YYNGEE. Deletions cut 1 base from V and 6 bases from J, with 15 bases between. The CDR3 runs 15 residues. Overall study findings and caveats: For monozygotic twins, models underestimated out-of-frame TCR alpha sharing.

The data were also submitted as part of a second study, on T cells expressing NK-cell markers.

Sequencing was performed on CD4+ T cells sorted from blood. The receptor's source is a woman between 18 and 30 years old in good health. This rearrangement joins TRBV9 to TRBJ2-3; D call uncertain. The CDR3 nucleotides read TGTGCCAGCAGCGTACATGGGATGGGCCAGGATACGCAGTATTTT. Translated, it gives CASSVHGMGQDTQYF.